This TCR beta chain comes out of a study of blood T cell repertoires in COVID-19. The overall study: Samples representing acute and convalescent COVID-19 were sourced from the United States, Italy and Spain. T cells, B-cell-depleted T cells, or PBMCs provided the cDNA or gDNA that served as material.

The CDR3 extends over 16 amino acids. Germline assignment: CDR1 SGHVS and CDR2 FQNEAQ. V trimming: 5 bases; J trimming: 4 bases; junction bases outside the gene matches: 11. In the study's own analysis: Estimation of nucleated cell counts relied on the amplification of reference gene primers. Method: immunoSEQ multiplex PCR; TCRdb's copy keeps in-frame clones and lacks some. V and J calls and clone size follow that table, whereas D and trimming were derived from the DNA. The repertoire consists of 130,000 to 150,000 clones, with approximately 80% occurring once and the leading ten covering just under 9%.

The sequencing sample was made of peripheral blood. The source of this sequence is a woman over 75 in a cohort sampled during active or convalescent COVID-19. The chain is built from TRBV7-8 and TRBJ2-7; 10 nucleotides align to TRBD1. The CDR3 is CASSARQGATLYEQYV. CDR3 sequence (DNA): TGTGCCAGCAGCGCTAGACAGGGGGCGACCCTTTACGAGCAGTACGTC.